This T cell receptor (beta chain) emerged from a study of T cells after yellow fever vaccination. The study's findings and limits: Overlap between CD4 and CD8 compartments was detected for a small share of clonotypes.

This clonotype occurred many times. Its antigen is unidentified. The CDR3 contains 13 residues. V was trimmed by 6 bases and J by 1 base, leaving 10 bases between them. CDR1 is MNHNY, CDR2 SVGAGI, per germline (reference sequence). Each CDR3 protein is one row after TCRdb ran MiXCR on the 5' RACE reads. Of some 110,000 distinct CDR3 sequences listed, 7.2% were seen once; the top ten hold approximately 2.7%. This TCR came from a young man who received the YFV17D yellow fever vaccine. The chain is built from TRBV6-6 and TRBJ2-7; TRBD1 might be the D (6 bases). This material consisted of CD4+ T cells sorted from PBMCs, taken roughly 46 days after the first yellow fever vaccination. CDR3: CASSGQSSYEQYF. Here the CDR3 DNA reads TGTGCCAGCAGCGGACAGTCGTCCTACGAGCAGTACTTC.